These T cell receptor beta chains were read from a single sample in a study of OX40 agonist ivuxolimab in advanced cancers. Some clones are missing from TCRdb's copy, which holds only in-frame ones; the method was immunoSEQ multiplex PCR. The sample records around 51,000 clones, approximately 91% being singletons. The material sequenced was CD4+ or CD8+ T cells sorted from blood, taken in a trial of the OX40 agonist ivuxolimab. These receptors originate from an adult with an advanced solid tumor such as melanoma, head and neck, liver or kidney cancer. Both conserved end residues are part of each CDR3. D genes are given only for firm matches. Only part of the rows carry a size: once, few, many, or a class if the clone is expanded.

D gene | clone size | J gene | V gene | CDR3 length | CDR3 protein | CDR3 DNA
. | once | TRBJ1-3 | TRBV5-6 | 15 | CASSPGITRGNTIYF | TGTGCCAGCAGTCCCGGGATTACTCGAGGAAACACCATATATTTT
TRBD1 | few | TRBJ2-1 | TRBV19 | 13 | CASSIGTESEQFF | TGTGCCAGTAGTATTGGGACAGAAAGTGAGCAGTTCTTC
TRBD1 | . | TRBJ2-7 | TRBV5-1 | 13 | CASSLNRGDAKYF | TGCGCCAGCAGCTTGAACAGGGGAGATGCTAAGTACTTC
. | . | TRBJ1-5 | TRBV5-5 | 14 | CASSLGSSNQPQHF | TGTGCCAGCAGCTTGGGGTCTAGCAATCAGCCCCAGCATTTT
. | . | TRBJ1-2 | TRBV7-3 | 15 | CASSLTPGQPYGYTF | TGTGCCAGCAGCTTAACGCCCGGACAGCCATATGGCTACACCTTC
. | once | TRBJ2-5 | TRBV5-1 | 14 | CASSPPGTQETQYF | TGCGCCAGCAGCCCTCCGGGGACCCAAGAGACCCAGTACTTC
. | . | TRBJ2-3 | TRBV6-6 | 16 | CASSLRDTDSTDTQYF | TGTGCCAGCAGTTTGCGGGACACCGATAGCACAGATACGCAGTATTTT
. | . | TRBJ1-1 | TRBV11-3 | 13 | CASSLSLNTEAFF | TGTGCCAGCAGCTTGTCTTTGAACACTGAAGCTTTCTTT
TRBD1 | . | TRBJ1-6 | TRBV30 | 13 | CAWEGAHNSPLHF | TGTGCTTGGGAGGGGGCGCATAATTCACCCCTCCACTTT
. | few | TRBJ1-6 | TRBV19 | 17 | CASSIRNIGSYYSPLHF | TGTGCCAGTAGTATAAGGAACATCGGGTCTTACTATTCACCCCTCCACTTT
. | . | TRBJ2-7 | TRBV1 | 14 | CTSSPRSRNYEQYF | TGCACCAGCAGCCCCCGGTCCCGTAATTACGAGCAGTACTTC
TRBD1 | . | TRBJ2-5 | TRBV27 | 15 | CASRLSRGQGETQYF | TGTGCCTCCCGACTCTCCAGGGGACAGGGAGAGACCCAGTACTTC
. | . | TRBJ2-5 | TRBV19 | 15 | CASSIQGGVSETQYF | TGTGCCAGTAGTATACAGGGTGGGGTGTCCGAGACCCAGTACTTC
TRBD2 | . | TRBJ2-1 | TRBV7-9 | 15 | CASSDRLASNNEQFF | TGTGCCAGCAGCGACCGACTAGCGTCAAACAATGAGCAGTTCTTC